This T cell receptor (beta chain) was captured in a study of blood T cell repertoires in COVID-19. Overall study context: Sample material is recorded as cDNA or gDNA derived from T cells, B-cell-depleted T cells, or PBMCs.

Original handling: Reference gene primer amplification yielded estimated nucleated cell counts. Clones were read by immunoSEQ multiplex PCR, and TCRdb kept only the in-frame ones, dropping some. V, J and clone size are those of that table, while D and trimming were read from the DNA. This table holds about 260,000 clones, roughly four fifths found once. The receptor was isolated from a man aged 25 to 40 with acute COVID-19. The material sequenced was PBMCs or T cells enriched from blood (not recorded which).

The CDR3 DNA is TGCAGCGTTGGACTAGCGGGGGGCAAGAACCAGTTTTTTGAGCAGTTCTTC. It encodes CSVGLAGGKNQFFEQFF. The chain uses TRBV29-1 and TRBJ2-1, with 13 nucleotides matching TRBD2. After removal of 4 bases from V and 9 bases from J, the junction contained 15 bases not matched to a gene. The length of the CDR3 is 17 residues. Germline CDR1 reads SQVTM; CDR2 reads ANQGSEA.